Shown below are 15 T cell receptor beta chains from a single sample sequenced in a study of T cells in women clearing cervical HPV infection. Libraries were prepared by immunoSEQ multiplex PCR; TCRdb keeps only in-frame clonotypes and omits some of them. The sample has 25,000 to 35,000 clones. The source material was blood buffy coat. The receptors originated from a woman aged 18 to 75 with a cervical HPV16 infection that either progressed to CIN3+ or cleared (not recorded which).

On this clone: The read falls 3 residues short of the CDR3 end, and the missing part is taken from the germline J gene. The chain is built from TRBV30 and TRBJ1-1; D uncertain. CDR1 is GTSNPN and CDR2 is SVGIG in the germline V gene (reference sequence). V was pared by 5 bases and J by 0 bases, with 7 bases between. This CDR3 is built from 12 residues. The CDR3 protein is CAWSPMNTEAFF. The sequenced CDR3 bases are TGTGCCTGGTCCCCAATGAACACTGAA.

To note about this clone: Sequencing ends 3 residues short of the CDR3 end; the germline J gene provides the rest. The J gene is TRBJ2-3, the V gene TRBV7-8, with 7 bases matching TRBD2. This CDR3 has 14 amino acids. J lost 4 bases, V lost 1 base, and 2 bases had no gene match. Per germline, CDR1 SGHVS and CDR2 FQNEAQ. The covered CDR3 bases are TGTGCCAGCAGCTTAGAGGCGGGAGCAGATACG. Protein sequence: CASSLEAGADT. The full CDR3 sequence reads CASSLEAGADTQYF.

Concerning this clone itself: The observed sequence ends 3 residues before the CDR3 terminus, with the missing tail filled in from the germline J gene. This chain links TRBV5-5 with TRBJ2-5; maybe TRBD2 (6 bases). Trimming cost V 1 base and J 2 bases, with 9 bases left between them. Germline V CDR1 and CDR2: SGHKS, YYEKEE (reference sequence). This CDR3 has 14 amino acids. CDR3 bases read: TGTGCCAGCAGCTTGTGGGACTTACAAGAGACC. The encoded protein is CASSLWDLQET. The whole CDR3 region reads CASSLWDLQETQYF.

Comment on this clone: The CDR3 end falls 3 residues outside the read, so it is completed with the germline J gene. The chain couples TRBV2 to TRBJ1-2; weak D call: TRBD1 (6 bases). The CDR3 runs to 13 residues. Germline assignment: CDR1 SNHLY and CDR2 FYNNEI. This chain's CDR3 is CASKAQGLSGYTF. Partial CDR3 DNA: TGTGCCAGCAAGGCACAGGGTCTGAGCGGC.

In the case of this clone: With the read ending 3 residues before the CDR3 end, the germline J gene is used to fill in that end. The J gene is TRBJ2-7, the V gene TRBV25-1; D may match TRBD1 or TRBD2 (5 bases each). The V end was cut by 7 bases, the J end by 5 bases, with 9 bases between. There are 11 residues in the CDR3. Germline V lookup: CDR1 MGHDK, CDR2 SYGVNS. This CDR3 reads CASTQGDEQYF. Partial CDR3 DNA: TGTGCCAGCACCCAGGGAGACGAG.

As for this clone: Read data end 3 residues before the CDR3 end; the end is taken from the germline J gene. The V call is TRBV20-1, the J call TRBJ1-1, with 8 positions matching TRBD1. The J segment lost 3 bases and the V segment lost 3 bases, leaving 12 bases of the junction unmatched. CDR1 is DFQATT, CDR2 SNEGSKA, per germline (reference sequence). The CDR3 is 16 residues long. The CDR3 spells CSARPRGDRIYTEAFF. The covered CDR3 bases are TGCAGTGCTAGGCCGAGGGGGGACAGGATATACACTGAA.

A remark on this clone: The sequence runs out 3 residues before the end of the CDR3; the remainder is reconstructed from the germline J gene. The genes are TRBV6-1 and TRBJ2-5; 8 bases align to TRBD2. Germline CDR1 and CDR2: MNHNS and SASEGT. V was pared by 4 bases and J by 7 bases, with 11 bases of the junction left unmatched. The CDR3 has 15 amino acids. The chain's CDR3 is CASSVGTSPMGTQYF. CDR3 bases read: TGTGCCAGCAGTGTAGGGACTAGTCCGATGGGGACC.

Note on this clone: Coverage ceases 3 residues before the CDR3 finishes, and the germline J gene fills in the end. This chain joins TRBV2 and TRBJ2-3; D perhaps matches TRBD2 (5 bases). Germline lookup yields CDR1 SNHLY and CDR2 FYNNEI. Trimming removed 2 bases from V and 0 bases from J, with 9 bases in between. The CDR3 has 15 amino acids. CDR3 loop: CASSESGPSTDTQYF. The DNA read from the CDR3 is TGTGCCAGCAGTGAAAGCGGTCCTAGCACAGATACG.

A note on this clone: The CDR3 is cut off 3 residues early in the read; its end comes from the germline J gene. This rearrangement joins TRBV7-8 to TRBJ1-2, with D tentatively TRBD1 (6 bases). The CDR3 totals 15 residues. The germline V gene has CDR1 SGHVS and CDR2 FQNEAQ. V lost 4 bases and J lost 0, with 12 bases in between. CDR3 in amino acids: CASSSLGGSNYGYTF. Partial CDR3 DNA: TGTGCCAGCAGCTCTTTAGGGGGTTCTAACTATGGC.

As to this clone: The sequenced fragment ends 3 residues before the CDR3 boundary, so the rest is inferred from the germline J gene. The V and J genes are TRBV2 and TRBJ1-2, with TRBD1 identical over 7 bases. This CDR3 is built from 10 residues. Germline loops: CDR1 SNHLY, CDR2 FYNNEI. CDR3 bases read: TGTGCCACTGGACAGGACGGC. This translates into CATGQDG. The full-length CDR3 reads as CATGQDGYTF. Full variable domain (missing parts from reference TRBV2 and TRBJ1-2): EPEVTQTPSHQVTQMGQEVILRCVPISNHLYFYWYRQILGQKVEFLVSFYNNEISEKSEIFDDQFSVERPDGSNFTLKIRSTKLEDSAMYFCATGQDGYTFGSGTRLTVV.

With respect to this clone: The CDR3 end is not reached by the read, which stops 3 residues before it; the germline J gene fills it in. The gene calls are TRBV5-4 and TRBJ2-5; D is perhaps TRBD2 (6 bases). There are 15 residues in the CDR3. From germline, CDR1 is SGHNT and CDR2 YYREEE (reference sequence). V lost 4 bases and J lost 3, with 16 bases in between. CDR3 protein: CASSDSGTIEETQYF. Incomplete CDR3 DNA: TGTGCCAGCAGCGATAGCGGAACCATAGAAGAGACC.

Regarding this clone: The observed sequence ends 3 residues before the CDR3 terminus, with the missing tail filled in from the germline J gene. The rearrangement links TRBV19 to TRBJ2-3; 9 bases fit TRBD2. The V gene's germline CDR1 is LNHDA and CDR2 SQIVND (reference sequence). V lost 6 bases and J lost 4; bases outside the gene matches: 8. This CDR3 contains 15 residues. Partial CDR3 DNA: TGTGCCAGTAGAGATGCGGGACTAGCAGCAGATACG. This translates into CASRDAGLAADT. The whole CDR3 protein is CASRDAGLAADTQYF.

As for this clone: From the germline J gene comes the end of the CDR3, since the read stops 3 residues before it. The V gene is TRBV12-3 or TRBV12-4, the J gene TRBJ2-1; D is perhaps TRBD2 (7 bases). This CDR3 comprises 14 residues. Trimming removed 6 bases from V and 5 bases from J, with 14 bases in between. The part of the CDR3 DNA that was read is TGTGCCAGCAGCCCTAGGGGGGGGGACAATGAG. Its protein is CASSPRGGDNE. The entire CDR3 protein is CASSPRGGDNEQFF.

In regard to this clone: The CDR3 goes on 3 residues after the read ends, and that part is filled in from the germline J gene. V is TRBV20-1 and J is TRBJ2-5; 8 bases align to TRBD2. V was clipped by 0 bases and J by 5 bases; unmatched bases: 8. Germline V lookup: CDR1 DFQATT, CDR2 SNEGSKA (reference sequence). This CDR3 spans 15 amino acids. Partial CDR3 DNA: TGCAGTGCTAGAGATAGCGGGGTCCCTGGGGAGACC. Its translation is CSARDSGVPGET. The full CDR3 reads CSARDSGVPGETQYF.

In regard to this clone: With the read ending 3 residues before the CDR3 end, the germline J gene is used to fill in that end. The rearrangement joins TRBV6-1 to TRBJ1-3, with TRBD1 identical over 8 bases. Germline loops: CDR1 MNHNS, CDR2 SASEGT. This CDR3 contains 15 residues. Trimming at V came to 0 bases and at J to 4 bases, leaving 2 bases not matched to a gene. The part of the CDR3 DNA that was read is TGTGCCAGCAGTGAAGCGACAGGGGAAGGAAACACC. Amino acids: CASSEATGEGNT. From start to end, the CDR3 is CASSEATGEGNTIYF.